A single sample is the source of the 30 T cell receptor beta chains below, sequenced in a study of shared clonotypes between healthy human individuals. Libraries were prepared by immunoSEQ multiplex PCR; TCRdb keeps only in-frame clonotypes and omits some of them. The sample has roughly 2,500,000 clones, roughly 93% seen once. The sequenced sample was naive CD4+ T cells from PBMCs. Subset: CD45RA+ positively selected. These TCRs come from a man aged 18 to 35 in good health. Some clones in this sample may be carry-over from other donors' samples.

The chain combines TRBV10-3 with TRBJ2-1, with 7 positions matching TRBD1. V was pared by 0 bases and J by 0 bases, with 5 bases of the junction left unmatched. Germline V CDR1 and CDR2: ENHRY, SYGVKD. The CDR3 sequence is 17 residues long. DNA of the CDR3: TGTGCCATCAGTGAGTCGCTAGACAGGGTCTCCTACAATGAGCAGTTCTTC. Translated: CAISESLDRVSYNEQFF.

The rearrangement links TRBV19 to TRBJ1-5, with D possibly matching TRBD1 (5 bases). This CDR3 contains 18 residues. Trimming left V 2 bases short and J 2 bases short, with 19 bases between. In germline, CDR1 is LNHDA, CDR2 SQIVND (reference sequence). The CDR3 here is CASSISGRGGAGNQPQHF. DNA of the CDR3: TGTGCCAGTAGTATATCCGGGAGGGGAGGAGCTGGCAATCAGCCCCAGCATTTT.

As for this clone: Additional DNA sequences in this sample encode the identical CDR3. The chain joins TRBV10-3 to TRBJ2-5; TRBD2 is a possible D gene (6 bases). The germline CDR1 and CDR2 sequences are ENHRY and SYGVKD. This CDR3 has 12 amino acids. Trimming left V 2 bases short and J 5 bases short, with 6 bases between. The CDR3 nucleotides are TGTGCCATCAGTGAGGGGGGGGAGACCCAGTACTTC. Protein: CAISEGGETQYF.

The J gene is TRBJ1-1, the V gene TRBV27; D might be TRBD1 (5 bases). This CDR3 has 13 residues. CDR1 and CDR2 from the germline V gene are MNHEY and SMNVEV (reference sequence). Trimming took off 3 bases at V and 8 bases at J, with 13 bases between the two ends. The CDR3 DNA reads TGTGCCAGCAGTTTTTCGGCAGGGATGGAAGCTTTCTTT. Its protein product is CASSFSAGMEAFF.

As regards this clone: This same CDR3 is encoded by further DNA sequences in the sample. The V call is TRBV9, the J call TRBJ1-1, with no clear D. CDR3 length equals 13 residues. Germline loops: CDR1 SGDLS, CDR2 YYNGEE. The ends were cut back, 0 bases at V and 5 bases at J, with 8 bases in the middle. CDR3 region: CASSVDGRTEAFF. The CDR3, as DNA: TGTGCCAGCAGCGTAGACGGGAGGACTGAAGCTTTCTTT.

This chain connects TRBV7-2 to TRBJ2-4; D remains ambiguous. The CDR3 runs to 13 residues. The germline CDR1 and CDR2 sequences are SGHTA and FQGNSA. Trimming took off 0 bases at V and 8 bases at J, with 8 bases between the two ends. CDR3 residues: CASSLAGSHIQYF. The CDR3 DNA reads TGTGCCAGCAGCTTAGCAGGGTCCCACATTCAGTACTTC.

The V gene is TRBV5-1, the J gene TRBJ2-3; D could derive from TRBD1 or TRBD2 (5 bases each). The germline CDR1 and CDR2 sequences are SGHRS and YFSETQ. CDR3 length: 16 residues. With 9 bases removed from V and 3 bases from J, the gap between germline ends came to 23 bases. CDR3 sequence reads: CATQSGTQLGTDTQYF. The CDR3 DNA reads as TGCGCCACCCAGTCCGGGACCCAGCTGGGGACAGATACGCAGTATTTT.

J is TRBJ2-5 and V is TRBV10-1; D may be TRBD2 (6 bases). The length of the CDR3 is 13 residues. With 7 bases removed from V and 5 bases from J, the gap between germline ends came to 14 bases. Looked up from germline, CDR1 is WNHNN and CDR2 is SYGVQD (reference sequence). Written as DNA, the CDR3 is TGCGCCAGCAATAAGGAGGGTGGGGAGACCCAGTACTTC. Translation: CASNKEGGETQYF.

For the CDR3, the DNA is TGTGCCAGCAGCTCCGGACTAGCGGGAGCGTTTGATGAGCAGTTCTTC. This sequence encodes CASSSGLAGAFDEQFF. The genes are TRBV7-9 and TRBJ2-1, with 13 nucleotides matching TRBD2. With 4 bases clipped from V and 8 bases from J, the junction kept 8 bases outside the gene matches. From germline, CDR1 is SEHNR and CDR2 FQNEAQ (reference sequence). The CDR3 sequence is 16 residues long.

This clone has only one observation. The J gene is TRBJ2-1, the V gene TRBV7-2, with TRBD2 matching 8 bases. Trimming took 5 bases from V and 0 from J; bases not matched to a gene: 9. Germline V gene sequence: CDR1 SGHTA, CDR2 FQGNSA. This CDR3 has 17 residues. The CDR3 DNA reads TGTGCCAGCAGCAATGCACCAACTAGCGGCTCCTACAATGAGCAGTTCTTC. This gives the protein CASSNAPTSGSYNEQFF.

V usage is TRBV7-9 and J usage is TRBJ2-3, with a tentative D call TRBD2 (5 bases). The CDR3 is made up of 16 amino acids. The germline V gene has CDR1 SEHNR and CDR2 FQNEAQ (reference sequence). The V end was cut by 5 bases, the J end by 1 base, with 16 bases between. The CDR3 DNA follows: TGTGCCAGCAGCCCGCGCGGGCGTGATGGCACAGATACGCAGTATTTT. Protein: CASSPRGRDGTDTQYF.

The V and J genes are TRBV7-9 and TRBJ1-2; TRBD1 is a possible D gene (6 bases). The CDR3 has 14 amino acids. CDR1 and CDR2 (germline): SEHNR, FQNEAQ (reference sequence). Deletions cut 3 bases from V and 5 bases from J, with 13 bases between. CDR3 residues: CASSFQSGAYGYTF. DNA of the CDR3: TGTGCCAGCAGCTTCCAGTCGGGGGCTTATGGCTACACCTTC.

In nucleotides, the CDR3 is TGTGCCAGCAGTTACCAGACAGCGGGGGTTAATGAGCAGTTCTTC. As protein: CASSYQTAGVNEQFF. The V and J genes are TRBV6-6 and TRBJ2-1; 8 nucleotides match TRBD2. J gave up 7 bases and V 2 bases, and 7 bases lay outside the gene matches. CDR3 size: 15 residues. Per the germline V gene, CDR1 is MNHNY and CDR2 is SVGAGI (reference sequence).

The chain couples TRBV7-6 to TRBJ2-5; D not resolved. Trimming removed 0 bases from V and 5 bases from J, with 4 bases in between. Germline V gene sequence: CDR1 SGHVS, CDR2 FNYEAQ. The CDR3 totals 12 residues. This chain's CDR3 is CASSLADETQYF. DNA for the CDR3: TGTGCCAGCAGCTTAGCGGATGAGACCCAGTACTTC.

This chain joins TRBV5-1 and TRBJ2-5; D unresolved. Looked up from germline, CDR1 is SGHRS and CDR2 is YFSETQ. Trimming cost V 4 bases and J 4 bases, with 11 bases left between them. CDR3 length: 13 amino acids. In DNA, the CDR3 is TGCGCCAGCAGCGACCTGGTGGGAGAGACCCAGTACTTC. It translates to CASSDLVGETQYF. Variable domain in full (rest from reference TRBV5-1 and TRBJ2-5): KAGVTQTPRYLIKTRGQQVTLSCSPISGHRSVSWYQQTPGQGLQFLFEYFSETQRNKGNFPGRFSGRQFSNSRSEMNVSTLELGDSALYLCASSDLVGETQYFGPGTRLLVL.

The V and J genes are TRBV7-2 and TRBJ1-3; possible D gene TRBD1, 5 bases. Germline CDR1 SGHTA, CDR2 FQGNSA. This CDR3 is 15 amino acids long. V shed 4 bases and J shed 6 bases, with 16 bases lying between them. The CDR3 DNA sequence: TGTGCCAGCAGCTCCACCCGGGACTTAATAAACACCATATATTTT. Protein product: CASSSTRDLINTIYF. The full variable domain, completed using reference TRBV7-2 and TRBJ1-3, is GAGVSQSPSNKVTEKGKDVELRCDPISGHTALYWYRQSLGQGLEFLIYFQGNSAPDKSGLPSDRFSAERTGGSVSTLTIQRTQQEDSAVYLCASSSTRDLINTIYFGEGSWLTVV.

V is TRBV19 and J is TRBJ1-1; D might be TRBD1 (5 bases). The CDR3 totals 15 residues. CDR1 LNHDA and CDR2 SQIVND come from the germline V gene (reference sequence). V was clipped by 6 bases and J by 0 bases, with 14 bases between them. CDR3 coding DNA: TGTGCCAGTAGCCAGCGACAAGGGGTGAACACTGAAGCTTTCTTT. It is translated as CASSQRQGVNTEAFF.

The chain recombines TRBV9 with TRBJ2-4; maybe TRBD2 (5 bases). In germline, CDR1 is SGDLS, CDR2 YYNGEE. V was pared by 1 base and J by 8 bases, with 10 bases between. This CDR3 contains 13 residues. The DNA of the CDR3 is TGTGCCAGCAGCGTAACACCGGAGGACATTCAGTACTTC. Amino acid sequence: CASSVTPEDIQYF.

This chain joins TRBV5-4 and TRBJ2-5, with TRBD2 matching 10 bases. The ends lost 2 bases at V and 5 bases at J; junction bases unmatched: 0. The CDR3 has 13 amino acids. Germline loops: CDR1 SGHNT, CDR2 YYREEE (reference sequence). The CDR3 DNA reads as TGTGCCAGCAGCTTTAGCGGGAGGGAGACCCAGTACTTC. It translates to CASSFSGRETQYF.

V and J are TRBV7-2 and TRBJ1-6; unclear D gene. The CDR3 runs 15 residues. Germline V gene sequence: CDR1 SGHTA, CDR2 FQGNSA. Deletions cut 3 bases from V and 7 bases from J, with 13 bases between. The CDR3 sequence: CASSFFGSRNSPLHF. In DNA, the CDR3 is TGTGCCAGCAGCTTTTTCGGCAGCCGGAATTCACCCCTCCACTTT. The full variable domain, completed using reference TRBV7-2 and TRBJ1-6, is GAGVSQSPSNKVTEKGKDVELRCDPISGHTALYWYRQSLGQGLEFLIYFQGNSAPDKSGLPSDRFSAERTGGSVSTLTIQRTQQEDSAVYLCASSFFGSRNSPLHFGNGTRLTVT.

Comment on this clone: In the same sample, other DNA sequences code for this CDR3. This chain connects TRBV7-3 to TRBJ1-1; TRBD1 is a possible D gene (5 bases). V was shortened by 2 bases and J by 4 bases, with 11 bases between the two germline ends. The CDR3 covers 14 residues. The germline gives CDR1 SGHTA, CDR2 FQGTGA. CDR3 protein: CASSLLGEGTEAFF. CDR3 in DNA: TGTGCCAGCAGCTTATTAGGGGAGGGCACTGAAGCTTTCTTT.

In nucleotides, the CDR3 is TGCGCCAGCAGCCAAGGTTGGCTAGCGGGGTCCAATGAGCAGTTCTTC. Its protein product is CASSQGWLAGSNEQFF. The gene calls are TRBV4-1 and TRBJ2-1; 9 nucleotides match TRBD2. This CDR3 comprises 16 residues. V was clipped by 1 base and J by 6 bases; unmatched bases: 7. The germline gives CDR1 MGHRA, CDR2 YSYEKL.

This chain links TRBV14 with TRBJ2-3; 12 bases agree with TRBD2. This CDR3 is built from 16 residues. The V gene end was trimmed by 3 bases and the J gene end by 3 bases; junction bases not matched to a gene: 4. Per the germline V gene, CDR1 is SGHDN and CDR2 is FVKESK. The CDR3 DNA sequence: TGTGCCAGCAGCCAGGCGACTAGCGGGAGTACAGATACGCAGTATTTT. As protein: CASSQATSGSTDTQYF.

The chain's CDR3 is CASSIDRGGATNEKLFF. The CDR3 region has the DNA TGCGCCAGCAGCATTGACAGGGGTGGTGCAACTAATGAAAAACTGTTTTTT. The chain links TRBV5-1 to TRBJ1-4, with 8 bases lining up with TRBD1. J gave up 0 bases and V 4 bases, and 8 bases lay outside the gene matches. The germline V gene has CDR1 SGHRS and CDR2 YFSETQ. This CDR3 spans 17 amino acids.

The chain has TRBV5-1 and TRBJ2-2, with 7 bases aligning to TRBD1. CDR1 and CDR2 (germline): SGHRS, YFSETQ. With 4 bases clipped from V and 3 bases from J, the junction kept 12 bases outside the gene matches. The CDR3 loop spans 17 amino acids. The CDR3: CASSRVFTGEDTGELFF. Written as DNA, the CDR3 is TGCGCCAGCAGCCGTGTGTTCACAGGGGAAGACACCGGGGAGCTGTTTTTT.

CDR3 sequence (DNA): TGTGCCAGCTCACCGAACACAGGGACAGACTATGGCTACACCTTC. Protein sequence: CASSPNTGTDYGYTF. The rearrangement uses TRBV18 and TRBJ1-2; TRBD1 aligns across 7 bases. The CDR3 has 15 amino acids. V lost 3 bases to trimming and J lost 3 bases; unmatched junction nucleotides: 7. CDR1 and CDR2 from the germline V gene are KGHSH and LQKENI.

The chain is built from TRBV2 and TRBJ2-1; the D is unclear. Germline CDR1 reads SNHLY; CDR2 reads FYNNEI. V was shortened by 6 bases and J by 0 bases, with 27 bases between the two germline ends. This CDR3 has 20 amino acids. CDR3 in amino acids: CASRGSSPESLQSSYNEQFF. The CDR3, as DNA: TGTGCCAGCAGGGGGTCCAGCCCCGAGAGCCTTCAAAGCTCCTACAATGAGCAGTTCTTC.

This chain joins TRBV6-1 and TRBJ1-1; no firm D call. Germline V gene lookup returns CDR1 MNHNS and CDR2 SASEGT. This CDR3 has 15 residues. Deletions cut 7 bases from V and 5 bases from J, with 20 bases between. The CDR3 bases are TGTGCCAGCAAAGGGATTCCGACCGGGGATACTGAAGCTTTCTTT. Translating it yields CASKGIPTGDTEAFF.

This rearrangement joins TRBV21-1 to TRBJ1-4; TRBD1, the table's D call, lacks a check against the DNA. TRBV21-1 is shown as a pseudogene. The CDR3 spans 16 residues. The CDR3 loop reads CASNYREETTNEKLFF. The CDR3, as DNA: TGTGCCAGCAATTACAGGGAAGAGACAACTAATGAAAAACTGTTTTTT.

The chain has TRBV28 and TRBJ1-5, with TRBD1 matching over 8 bases. Trimming cost V 6 bases and J 6 bases; bases outside gene matches: 4. Germline CDR1 reads MDHEN; CDR2 reads SYDVKM. The CDR3 has 13 amino acids. The CDR3 sequence: CASREQGGQPQHF. CDR3 DNA: TGTGCCAGCAGGGAACAGGGGGGTCAGCCCCAGCATTTT. Full variable domain (missing parts from reference TRBV28 and TRBJ1-5): DVKVTQSSRYLVKRTGEKVFLECVQDMDHENMFWYRQDPGLGLRLIYFSYDVKMKEKGDIPEGYSVSREKKERFSLILESASTNQTSMYLCASREQGGQPQHFGDGTRLSIL.